The rows below give T cell receptor beta chains drawn from one sample of a study of blood T cell repertoires in COVID-19. Assay: immunoSEQ multiplex PCR; the TCRdb copy retains only in-frame clones and omits some. The repertoire has 400,000 or so clones, about 89% of them found once; the top ten carry 1.5% to 1.7%. The specimen sequenced was peripheral blood. These receptors were obtained from a woman aged 40 to 55 with COVID-19, enrolled during active disease. Each CDR3 is given with its conserved first and last residue. The D gene is left open where the match is weak. Clone size is shown for a subset of rows, as once, few, many or a class of expanded clone.

clone size: -; D gene: TRBD2; J gene: TRBJ2-5; V gene: TRBV12-5; CDR3 protein: CASGRGVAQETQYF; CDR3 DNA: TGTGCTAGTGGGCGGGGGGTAGCCCAAGAGACCCAGTACTTC
clone size: -; D gene: -; J gene: TRBJ1-2; V gene: TRBV27; CDR3 protein: CASSSHRVPSYGYTF; CDR3 DNA: TGTGCCAGCAGTAGCCACAGGGTCCCCTCATATGGCTACACCTTC
clone size: -; D gene: TRBD1; J gene: TRBJ2-2; V gene: TRBV24-1; CDR3 protein: CATSDHPGQGGTGELFF; CDR3 DNA: TGTGCCACCAGTGACCACCCTGGACAGGGAGGCACCGGGGAGCTGTTTTTT
clone size: -; D gene: -; J gene: TRBJ1-5; V gene: TRBV28; CDR3 protein: CASSVQGNWNQPQHF; CDR3 DNA: TGTGCCAGCAGTGTACAGGGTAATTGGAATCAGCCCCAGCATTTT
clone size: -; D gene: -; J gene: TRBJ1-1; V gene: TRBV6-2/TRBV6-3; CDR3 protein: CASSPTLGGTETEAFF; CDR3 DNA: TGTGCCAGCAGTCCAACCCTGGGGGGAACGGAGACTGAAGCTTTCTTT
clone size: -; D gene: -; J gene: TRBJ1-6; V gene: TRBV6-6; CDR3 protein: CASRYTGHNSPLHF; CDR3 DNA: TGTGCCAGCAGGTATACAGGTCATAATTCACCCCTCCACTTT
clone size: -; D gene: -; J gene: TRBJ1-3; V gene: TRBV10-3; CDR3 protein: CAISEPRELNSGNTIYF; CDR3 DNA: TGTGCCATCAGTGAGCCGAGGGAGCTAAACTCTGGAAACACCATATATTTT
clone size: -; D gene: -; J gene: TRBJ1-5; V gene: TRBV19; CDR3 protein: CASSRAVYQPQHF; CDR3 DNA: TGTGCCAGTAGTAGGGCAGTTTATCAGCCCCAGCATTTT
clone size: -; D gene: -; J gene: TRBJ2-2; V gene: TRBV18; CDR3 protein: CATRRGQSNTGELFF; CDR3 DNA: TGTGCCACCCGGCGAGGGCAGAGTAACACCGGGGAGCTGTTTTTT
clone size: once; D gene: TRBD1; J gene: TRBJ1-3; V gene: TRBV29-1; CDR3 protein: CSVLDRGTQNTIYF; CDR3 DNA: TGCAGCGTTCTTGACAGGGGTACCCAAAACACCATATATTTT
clone size: -; D gene: -; J gene: TRBJ1-5; V gene: TRBV30; CDR3 protein: CAWSVQGRDSNQPQHF; CDR3 DNA: TGTGCCTGGAGTGTACAGGGAAGGGATAGCAATCAGCCCCAGCATTTT
clone size: -; D gene: TRBD2; J gene: TRBJ2-7; V gene: TRBV4-1; CDR3 protein: CASSHSIIAGDGEQYF; CDR3 DNA: TGCGCCAGCAGCCATTCCATTATAGCGGGAGACGGCGAGCAGTACTTC
clone size: -; D gene: -; J gene: TRBJ1-6; V gene: TRBV27; CDR3 protein: CASSTTGSGNSPLHF; CDR3 DNA: TGTGCCAGCAGTACCACAGGGTCGGGGAATTCACCCCTCCACTTT
clone size: -; D gene: TRBD1; J gene: TRBJ2-1; V gene: TRBV27; CDR3 protein: CASTQHGTGRNEQFF; CDR3 DNA: TGTGCCAGCACCCAACACGGGACAGGGCGGAATGAGCAGTTCTTC
clone size: -; D gene: TRBD1; J gene: TRBJ1-5; V gene: TRBV20-1; CDR3 protein: CSASGQGDQPQHF; CDR3 DNA: TGCAGTGCGAGTGGACAGGGAGATCAGCCCCAGCATTTT
clone size: -; D gene: -; J gene: TRBJ1-2; V gene: TRBV6-4; CDR3 protein: CASSAEGEGYTF; CDR3 DNA: TGTGCCAGCAGTGCAGAGGGGGAAGGCTACACCTTC
clone size: -; D gene: -; J gene: TRBJ1-4; V gene: TRBV3-1/TRBV3-2; CDR3 protein: CASTPPGAGEKLFF; CDR3 DNA: TGTGCCAGCACCCCCCCAGGGGCCGGGGAAAAACTGTTTTTT
clone size: -; D gene: TRBD2; J gene: TRBJ2-7; V gene: TRBV9; CDR3 protein: CASSATGTSDYEQYF; CDR3 DNA: TGTGCCAGCAGCGCAACCGGGACTAGCGACTACGAGCAGTACTTC
clone size: -; D gene: -; J gene: TRBJ2-7; V gene: TRBV11-2; CDR3 protein: CASSLEKAGASYEQYF; CDR3 DNA: TGTGCCAGCAGCTTAGAGAAGGCTGGAGCGAGTTACGAGCAGTACTTC
clone size: -; D gene: TRBD1; J gene: TRBJ1-2; V gene: TRBV7-8; CDR3 protein: CASSLYGQGAKNGYTF; CDR3 DNA: TGTGCCAGCAGCTTATACGGACAGGGGGCGAAGAATGGCTACACCTTC
clone size: once; D gene: -; J gene: TRBJ1-3; V gene: TRBV6-5; CDR3 protein: CASSERNTIYF; CDR3 DNA: TGTGCCAGCAGCGAGAGAAACACCATATATTTT
clone size: -; D gene: -; J gene: TRBJ2-7; V gene: TRBV5-4; CDR3 protein: CASSSPQQGPYEQYF; CDR3 DNA: TGTGCCAGCAGTTCACCTCAACAGGGCCCCTACGAGCAGTACTTC
clone size: -; D gene: TRBD1; J gene: TRBJ1-1; V gene: TRBV9; CDR3 protein: CASSFRDRVTEAFF; CDR3 DNA: TGTGCCAGCAGCTTTAGGGACAGGGTGACTGAAGCTTTCTTT
clone size: -; D gene: -; J gene: TRBJ1-2; V gene: TRBV12-3/TRBV12-4; CDR3 protein: CASSLDSRGYTF; CDR3 DNA: TGTGCCAGCAGTTTAGATTCCCGTGGCTACACCTTC
clone size: -; D gene: -; J gene: TRBJ1-4; V gene: TRBV2; CDR3 protein: CASSDGSSNEKLFF; CDR3 DNA: TGTGCCAGCAGTGACGGGTCGTCTAATGAAAAACTGTTTTTT
clone size: -; D gene: -; J gene: TRBJ1-2; V gene: TRBV27; CDR3 protein: CASSLRSLTGGYTF; CDR3 DNA: TGTGCCAGCAGTCTCCGTTCCCTGACTGGGGGCTACACCTTC
clone size: -; D gene: TRBD1; J gene: TRBJ1-1; V gene: TRBV19; CDR3 protein: CASSPGQGRSLGTEAFF; CDR3 DNA: TGTGCCAGTAGTCCGGGACAGGGTAGAAGTCTGGGCACTGAAGCTTTCTTT
clone size: few; D gene: -; J gene: TRBJ1-6; V gene: TRBV7-9; CDR3 protein: CASSSLGGGLLNSPLHF; CDR3 DNA: TGTGCCAGCAGCTCCCTCGGCGGGGGGCTACTAAATTCACCCCTCCACTTT
clone size: -; D gene: TRBD1; J gene: TRBJ1-6; V gene: TRBV28; CDR3 protein: CASSPREGANNSPLHF; CDR3 DNA: TGTGCCAGCAGTCCTCGGGAGGGGGCTAATAATTCACCCCTCCACTTT
clone size: -; D gene: -; J gene: TRBJ1-1; V gene: TRBV27; CDR3 protein: CASLGGDEAFF; CDR3 DNA: TGTGCCAGCCTGGGGGGTGATGAAGCTTTCTTT
clone size: once; D gene: -; J gene: TRBJ1-1; V gene: TRBV7-9; CDR3 protein: CASSFNFNGRAFF; CDR3 DNA: TGTGCCAGCAGCTTTAATTTTAATGGCAGAGCTTTCTTT
clone size: -; D gene: TRBD2; J gene: TRBJ2-7; V gene: TRBV5-1; CDR3 protein: CASSLVMGLAGVETYEQYF; CDR3 DNA: TGCGCCAGCAGCTTGGTAATGGGACTAGCGGGAGTGGAAACCTACGAGCAGTACTTC